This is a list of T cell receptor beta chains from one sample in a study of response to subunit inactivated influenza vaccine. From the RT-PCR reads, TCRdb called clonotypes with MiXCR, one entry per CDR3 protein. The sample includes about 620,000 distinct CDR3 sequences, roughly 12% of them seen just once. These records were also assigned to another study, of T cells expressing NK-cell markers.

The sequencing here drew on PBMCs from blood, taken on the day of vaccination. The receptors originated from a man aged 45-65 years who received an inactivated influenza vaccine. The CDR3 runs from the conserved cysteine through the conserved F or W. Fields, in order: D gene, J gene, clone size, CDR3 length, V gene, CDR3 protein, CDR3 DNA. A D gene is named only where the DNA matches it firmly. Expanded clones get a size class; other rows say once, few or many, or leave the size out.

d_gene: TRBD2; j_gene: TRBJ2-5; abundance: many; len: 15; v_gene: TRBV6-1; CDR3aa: CASSPPREGLETQYF; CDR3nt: TGTGCCAGCAGCCCCCCTCGGGAGGGCTTGGAGACCCAGTACTTC
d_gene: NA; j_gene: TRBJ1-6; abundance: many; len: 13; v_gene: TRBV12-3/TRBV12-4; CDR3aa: CASSLSYNSPLHF; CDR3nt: TGTGCCAGCAGCCTATCCTATAATTCACCCCTCCACTTT
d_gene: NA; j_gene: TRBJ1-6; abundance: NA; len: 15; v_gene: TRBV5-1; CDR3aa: CASSSGSGHDSPLHF; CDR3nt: TGCGCCAGCAGCTCCGGCAGCGGGCATGATTCACCCCTCCACTTT
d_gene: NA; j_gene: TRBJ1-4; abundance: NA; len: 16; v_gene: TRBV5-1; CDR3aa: CASSRDADRINEKLFF; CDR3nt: TGCGCCAGCAGCCGGGACGCCGACAGGATTAATGAAAAACTGTTTTTT
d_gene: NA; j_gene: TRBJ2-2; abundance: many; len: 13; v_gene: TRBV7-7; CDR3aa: CASSSPGRGELFF; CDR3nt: TGTGCTAGCAGCTCTCCAGGGCGAGGGGAGCTGTTTTTT
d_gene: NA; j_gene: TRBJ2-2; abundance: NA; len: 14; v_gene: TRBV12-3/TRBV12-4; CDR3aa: CASSPRGRFRELFF; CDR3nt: TGTGCCAGCAGTCCACGGGGGCGATTCCGGGAGCTGTTTTTT
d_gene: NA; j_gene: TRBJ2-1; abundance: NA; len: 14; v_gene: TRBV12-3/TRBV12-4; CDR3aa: CASRPGPRYNEQFF; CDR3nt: TGTGCCAGCAGACCAGGACCACGGTACAATGAGCAGTTCTTC
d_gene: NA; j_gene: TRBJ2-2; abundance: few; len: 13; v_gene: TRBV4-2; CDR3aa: CASSPHLAGELFF; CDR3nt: TGTGCCAGCAGCCCCCACTTGGCCGGGGAGCTGTTTTTT
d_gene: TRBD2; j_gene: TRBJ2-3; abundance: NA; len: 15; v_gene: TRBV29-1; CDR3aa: CSVTPAGGITDTQYF; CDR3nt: TGCAGCGTTACACCAGCGGGGGGCATCACAGATACGCAGTATTTT
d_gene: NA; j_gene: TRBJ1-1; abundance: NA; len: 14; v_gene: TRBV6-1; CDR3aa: CASIQGIRNTEAFF; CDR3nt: TGTGCCAGCATTCAAGGGATAAGGAACACTGAAGCTTTCTTT
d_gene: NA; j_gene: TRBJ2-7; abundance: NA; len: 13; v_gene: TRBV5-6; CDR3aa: CASSLPSGYEQYF; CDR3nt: TGTGCCAGCAGCTTACCGAGCGGCTACGAGCAGTACTTC
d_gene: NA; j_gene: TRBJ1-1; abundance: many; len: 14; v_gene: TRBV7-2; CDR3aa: CASSFQGTNTEAFF; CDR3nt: TGTGCCAGCAGCTTCCAAGGAACGAACACTGAAGCTTTCTTT
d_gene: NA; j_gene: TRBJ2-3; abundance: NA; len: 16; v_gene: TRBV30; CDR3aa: CAWNYRGGPNTDTQYF; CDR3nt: TGTGCCTGGAATTATCGAGGGGGGCCTAACACAGATACGCAGTATTTT
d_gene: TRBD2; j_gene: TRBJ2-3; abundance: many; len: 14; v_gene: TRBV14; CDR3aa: CASSKGLAPDTQYF; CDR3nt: TGTGCCAGCAGCAAGGGACTAGCGCCAGATACGCAGTATTTT
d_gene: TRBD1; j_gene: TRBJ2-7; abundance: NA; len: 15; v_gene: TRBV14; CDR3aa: CASSQALNRGYEQYF; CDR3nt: TGTGCCAGCAGCCAAGCCTTAAACAGGGGCTACGAGCAGTACTTC
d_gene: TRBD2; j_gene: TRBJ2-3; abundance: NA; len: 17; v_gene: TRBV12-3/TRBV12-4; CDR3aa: CASSWTSGRAITDTQYF; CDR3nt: TGTGCCAGCAGTTGGACTAGCGGGAGGGCCATTACAGATACGCAGTATTTT
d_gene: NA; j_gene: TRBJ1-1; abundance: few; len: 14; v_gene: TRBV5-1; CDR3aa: CASSLARGWTEAFF; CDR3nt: TGCGCCAGCAGCTTGGCAAGGGGGTGGACTGAAGCTTTCTTT
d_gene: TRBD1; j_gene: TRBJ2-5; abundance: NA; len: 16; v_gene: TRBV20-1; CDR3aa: CSARDARGLVQETQYF; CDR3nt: TGCAGTGCTAGAGATGCCAGGGGGCTTGTGCAAGAGACCCAGTACTTC
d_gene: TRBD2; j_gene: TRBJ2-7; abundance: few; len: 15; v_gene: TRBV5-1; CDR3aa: CASSSGTSGVYEQYF; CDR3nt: TGCGCCAGCAGCTCCGGGACTAGCGGCGTCTACGAGCAGTACTTC
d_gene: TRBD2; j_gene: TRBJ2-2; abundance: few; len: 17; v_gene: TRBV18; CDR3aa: CASSPLVRERPAGELFF; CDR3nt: TGTGCCAGCTCACCACTCGTGCGGGAGCGCCCTGCCGGGGAGCTGTTTTTT
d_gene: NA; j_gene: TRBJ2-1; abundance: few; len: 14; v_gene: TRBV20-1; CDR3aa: CSASTGSSYNEQFF; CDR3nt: TGCAGTGCTTCCACAGGAAGCTCCTACAATGAGCAGTTCTTC
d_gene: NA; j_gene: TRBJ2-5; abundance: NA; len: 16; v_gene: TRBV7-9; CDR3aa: CASSSRLTRIQETQYF; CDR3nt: TGTGCCAGCAGCTCAAGACTTACTAGGATCCAAGAGACCCAGTACTTC
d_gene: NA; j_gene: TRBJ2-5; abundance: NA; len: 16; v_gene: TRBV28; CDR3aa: CASSSPIGQGGETQYF; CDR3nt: TGTGCCAGCAGTTCCCCGATCGGCCAGGGGGGAGAGACCCAGTACTTC
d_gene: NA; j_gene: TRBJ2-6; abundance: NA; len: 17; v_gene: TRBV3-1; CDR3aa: CASSRTGTISGANVLTF; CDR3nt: TGTGCCAGCAGCCGAACAGGTACCATCTCTGGGGCCAACGTCCTGACTTTC
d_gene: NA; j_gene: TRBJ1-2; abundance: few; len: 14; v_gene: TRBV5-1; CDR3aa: CASSLGALYYGYTF; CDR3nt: TGCGCCAGCAGCTTGGGGGCCCTCTACTATGGCTACACCTTC
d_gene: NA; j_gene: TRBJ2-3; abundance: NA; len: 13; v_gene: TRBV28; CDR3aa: CASKGANTDTQYF; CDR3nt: TGTGCCAGCAAAGGGGCGAACACAGATACGCAGTATTTT
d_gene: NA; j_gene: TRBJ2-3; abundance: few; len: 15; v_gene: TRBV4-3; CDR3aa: CASSQEPISTDTQYF; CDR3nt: TGCGCCAGCAGCCAAGAACCGATAAGTACAGATACGCAGTATTTT
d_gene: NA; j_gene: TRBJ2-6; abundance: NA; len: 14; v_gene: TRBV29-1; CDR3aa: CSVRLSSGANVLTF; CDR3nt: TGCAGCGTAAGACTCAGCTCTGGGGCCAACGTCCTGACTTTC
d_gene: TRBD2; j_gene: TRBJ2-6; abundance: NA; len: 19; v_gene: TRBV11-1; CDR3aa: CASSLAASGGNSGANVLTF; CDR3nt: TGTGCCAGCAGCTTAGCGGCTAGCGGGGGGAACTCTGGGGCCAACGTCCTGACTTTC
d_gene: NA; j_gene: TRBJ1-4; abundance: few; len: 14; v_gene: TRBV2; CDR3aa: CASRPSRSNEKLFF; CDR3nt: TGTGCCAGCCGACCCTCACGCTCTAATGAAAAACTGTTTTTT
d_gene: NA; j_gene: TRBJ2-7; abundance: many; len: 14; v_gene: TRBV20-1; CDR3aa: CSASPRTLVDEQYF; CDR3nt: TGCAGTGCTAGTCCCCGAACATTAGTGGACGAGCAGTACTTC
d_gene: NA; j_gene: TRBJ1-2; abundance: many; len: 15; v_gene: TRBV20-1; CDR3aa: CSARDLRGPNYGYTF; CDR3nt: TGCAGTGCTAGAGATCTAAGAGGGCCGAACTATGGCTACACCTTC
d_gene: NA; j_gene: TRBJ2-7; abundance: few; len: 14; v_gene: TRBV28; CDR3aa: CASSGGTKPYEQYF; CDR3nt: TGTGCCAGCTCAGGTGGGACAAAACCCTACGAGCAGTACTTC
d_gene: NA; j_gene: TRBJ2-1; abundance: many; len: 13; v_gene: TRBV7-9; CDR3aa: CASSFPARNEQFF; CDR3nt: TGTGCCAGCAGCTTCCCGGCGCGGAATGAGCAGTTCTTC
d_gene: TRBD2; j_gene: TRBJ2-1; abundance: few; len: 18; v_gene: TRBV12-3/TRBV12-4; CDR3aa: CASSYAPGTSGRLSEQFF; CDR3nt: TGTGCCAGCAGTTACGCTCCCGGGACTAGCGGTCGACTGAGTGAGCAGTTCTTC
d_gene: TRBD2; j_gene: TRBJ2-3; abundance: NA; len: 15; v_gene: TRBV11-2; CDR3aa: CASSLGGTSGDTQYF; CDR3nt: TGTGCCAGCAGCTTAGGTGGGACTAGCGGGGATACGCAGTATTTT
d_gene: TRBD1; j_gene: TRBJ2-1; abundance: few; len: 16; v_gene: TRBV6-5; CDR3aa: CASSYSEGTARGEQFF; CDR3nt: TGTGCCAGCAGTTACTCAGAGGGGACAGCCAGGGGTGAGCAGTTCTTC
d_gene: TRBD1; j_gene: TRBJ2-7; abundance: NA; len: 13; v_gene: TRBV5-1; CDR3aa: CASSLMGQGEQYF; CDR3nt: TGCGCCAGCAGCTTGATGGGACAGGGCGAGCAGTACTTC
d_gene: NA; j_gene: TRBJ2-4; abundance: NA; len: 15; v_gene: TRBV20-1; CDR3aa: CSARLRDLQRDIQYF; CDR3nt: TGCAGTGCTAGACTAAGGGACCTCCAACGGGACATTCAGTACTTC
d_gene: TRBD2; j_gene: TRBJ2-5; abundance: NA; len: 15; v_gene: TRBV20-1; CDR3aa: CSASPWKREGQTQYF; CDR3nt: TGCAGTGCTAGCCCCTGGAAGCGGGAGGGACAGACCCAGTACTTC
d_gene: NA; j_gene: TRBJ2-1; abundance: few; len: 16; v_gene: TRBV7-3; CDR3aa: CASSKNRGGVYNEQFF; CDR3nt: TGTGCCAGCAGCAAAAACAGGGGAGGTGTTTACAATGAGCAGTTCTTC
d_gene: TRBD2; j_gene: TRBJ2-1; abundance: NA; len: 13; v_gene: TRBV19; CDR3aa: CASSIYSGYEQFF; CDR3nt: TGTGCCAGTAGTATCTATAGCGGGTATGAGCAGTTCTTC
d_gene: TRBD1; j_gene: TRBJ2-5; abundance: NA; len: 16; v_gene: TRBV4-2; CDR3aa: CASSHRTGGRQETQYF; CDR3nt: TGTGCCAGCAGCCACCGCACAGGGGGTAGGCAAGAGACCCAGTACTTC
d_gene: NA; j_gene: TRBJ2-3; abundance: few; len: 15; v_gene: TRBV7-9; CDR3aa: CASSLTGGITDTQYF; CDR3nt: TGTGCCAGCAGCTTAACTGGCGGGATCACAGATACGCAGTATTTT
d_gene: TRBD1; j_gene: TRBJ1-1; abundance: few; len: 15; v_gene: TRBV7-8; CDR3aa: CASSLDRGVGTEAFF; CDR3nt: TGTGCCAGCAGCTTAGACAGGGGCGTGGGCACTGAAGCTTTCTTT